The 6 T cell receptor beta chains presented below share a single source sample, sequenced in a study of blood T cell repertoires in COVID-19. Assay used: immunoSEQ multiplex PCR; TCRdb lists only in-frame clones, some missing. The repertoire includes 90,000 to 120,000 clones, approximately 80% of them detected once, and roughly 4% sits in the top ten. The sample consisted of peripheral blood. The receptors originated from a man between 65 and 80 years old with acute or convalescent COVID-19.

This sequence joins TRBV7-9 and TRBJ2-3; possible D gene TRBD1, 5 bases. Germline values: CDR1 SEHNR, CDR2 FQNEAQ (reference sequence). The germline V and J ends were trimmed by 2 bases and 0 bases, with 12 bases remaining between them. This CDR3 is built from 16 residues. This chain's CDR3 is CASSLLGELSTDTQYF. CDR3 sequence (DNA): TGTGCCAGCAGCTTATTAGGGGAACTTAGCACAGATACGCAGTATTTT.

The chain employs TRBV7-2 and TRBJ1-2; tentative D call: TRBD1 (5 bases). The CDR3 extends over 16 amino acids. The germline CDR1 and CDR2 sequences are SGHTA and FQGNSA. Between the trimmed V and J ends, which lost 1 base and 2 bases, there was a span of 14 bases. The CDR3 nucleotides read TGTGCCAGCAGCTTAGACCCCCCGACAGAAAACTATGGCTACACCTTC. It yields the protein CASSLDPPTENYGYTF.

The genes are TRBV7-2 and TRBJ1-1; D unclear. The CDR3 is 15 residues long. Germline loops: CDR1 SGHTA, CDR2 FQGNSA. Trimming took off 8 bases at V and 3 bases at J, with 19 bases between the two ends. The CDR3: CASLVDSRRYTEAFF. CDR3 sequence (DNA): TGTGCCAGCCTAGTGGACTCTAGGAGATACACTGAAGCTTTCTTT.

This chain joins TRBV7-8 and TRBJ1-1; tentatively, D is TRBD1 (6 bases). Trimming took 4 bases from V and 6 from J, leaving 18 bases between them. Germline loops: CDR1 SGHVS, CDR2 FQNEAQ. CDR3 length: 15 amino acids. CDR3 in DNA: TGTGCCAGCAGCTCCCCAACACAGGGAATCTCTGAAGCTTTCTTT. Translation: CASSSPTQGISEAFF. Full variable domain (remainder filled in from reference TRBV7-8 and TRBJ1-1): GAGVSQSPRYKVAKRGQDVALRCDPISGHVSLFWYQQALGQGPEFLTYFQNEAQLDKSGLPSDRFFAERPEGSVSTLKIQRTQQEDSAVYLCASSSPTQGISEAFFGQGTRLTVV.

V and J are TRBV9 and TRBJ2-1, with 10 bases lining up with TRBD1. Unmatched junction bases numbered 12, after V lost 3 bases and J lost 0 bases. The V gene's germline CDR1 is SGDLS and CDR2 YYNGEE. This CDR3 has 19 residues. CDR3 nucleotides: TGTGCCAGCAGCGCCGACCGGGACAGGGGACGTTTCTCCTACAATGAGCAGTTCTTC. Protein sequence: CASSADRDRGRFSYNEQFF. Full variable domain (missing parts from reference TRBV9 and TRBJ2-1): DSGVTQTPKHLITATGQRVTLRCSPRSGDLSVYWYQQSLDQGLQFLIQYYNGEERAKGNILERFSAQQFPDLHSELNLSSLELGDSALYFCASSADRDRGRFSYNEQFFGPGTRLTVL.

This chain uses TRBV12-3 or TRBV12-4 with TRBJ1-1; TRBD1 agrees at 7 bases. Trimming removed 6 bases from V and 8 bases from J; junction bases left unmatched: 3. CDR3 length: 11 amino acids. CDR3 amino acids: CASRLDREAFF. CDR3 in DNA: TGTGCCAGCAGGCTGGACAGGGAAGCTTTCTTT.